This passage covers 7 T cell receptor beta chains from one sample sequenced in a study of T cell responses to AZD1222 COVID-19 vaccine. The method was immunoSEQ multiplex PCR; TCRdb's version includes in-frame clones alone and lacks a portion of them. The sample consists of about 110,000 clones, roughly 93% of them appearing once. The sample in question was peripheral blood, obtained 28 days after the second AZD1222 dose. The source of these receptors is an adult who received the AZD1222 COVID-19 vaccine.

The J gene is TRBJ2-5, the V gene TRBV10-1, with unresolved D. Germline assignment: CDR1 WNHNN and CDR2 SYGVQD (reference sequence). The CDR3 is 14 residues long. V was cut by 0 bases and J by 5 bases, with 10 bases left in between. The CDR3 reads CASSESYRSETQYF. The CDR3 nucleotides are TGCGCCAGCAGTGAGTCCTATCGGTCGGAGACCCAGTACTTC.

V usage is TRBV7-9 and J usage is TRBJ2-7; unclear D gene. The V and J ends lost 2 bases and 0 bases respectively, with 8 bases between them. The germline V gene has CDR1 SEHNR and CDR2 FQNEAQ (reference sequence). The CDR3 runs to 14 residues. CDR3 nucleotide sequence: TGTGCCAGCAGCTTATCAAGCGTCTCCTACGAGCAGTACTTC. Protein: CASSLSSVSYEQYF.

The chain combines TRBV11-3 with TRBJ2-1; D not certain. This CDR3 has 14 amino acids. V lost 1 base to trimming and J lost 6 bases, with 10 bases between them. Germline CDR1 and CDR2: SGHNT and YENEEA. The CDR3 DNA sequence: TGTGCCAGCAGCTTAGGTCTAGAAGCCAATGAGCAGTTCTTC. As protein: CASSLGLEANEQFF.

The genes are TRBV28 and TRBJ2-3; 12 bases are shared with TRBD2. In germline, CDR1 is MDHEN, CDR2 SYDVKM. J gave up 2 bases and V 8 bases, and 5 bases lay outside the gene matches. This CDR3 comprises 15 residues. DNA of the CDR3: TGTGCCAGCGTCGGACTAGCGGGACTCACAGATACGCAGTATTTT. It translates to CASVGLAGLTDTQYF.

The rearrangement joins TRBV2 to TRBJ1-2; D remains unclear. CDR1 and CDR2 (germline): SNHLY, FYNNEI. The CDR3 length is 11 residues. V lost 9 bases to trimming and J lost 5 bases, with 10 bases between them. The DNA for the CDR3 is TGTGCCAGTTATATAGGTTATGGCTACACCTTC. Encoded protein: CASYIGYGYTF.

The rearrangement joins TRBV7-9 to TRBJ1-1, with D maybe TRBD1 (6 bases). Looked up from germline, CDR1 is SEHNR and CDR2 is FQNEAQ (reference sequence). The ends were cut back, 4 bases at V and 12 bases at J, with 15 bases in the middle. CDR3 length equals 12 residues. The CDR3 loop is CASSSGVGGSFF. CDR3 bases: TGTGCCAGCAGCTCCGGAGTAGGGGGGTCTTTCTTT.

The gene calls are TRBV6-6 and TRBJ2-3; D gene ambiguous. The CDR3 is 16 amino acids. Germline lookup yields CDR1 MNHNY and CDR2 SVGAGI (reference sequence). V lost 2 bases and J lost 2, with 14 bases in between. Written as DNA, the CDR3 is TGTGCCAGCAGTTACGACTTCAGACCACCCACAGATACGCAGTATTTT. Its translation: CASSYDFRPPTDTQYF.